A single sample is the source of the 28 T cell receptor beta chains below, sequenced in a study of blood T cell repertoires in COVID-19. Sequencing was performed with immunoSEQ multiplex PCR; in TCRdb, only in-frame clones are kept and a portion is missing. The repertoire holds about 420,000 clones, with roughly 90% as singletons. Sequencing was performed on peripheral blood. The receptors derive from a man aged 18-30 years with COVID-19, enrolled during active disease.

The chain employs TRBV30 and TRBJ1-2; D is unclear. The CDR3 has 13 residues. Germline-derived CDR1 and CDR2 are GTSNPN and SVGIG (reference sequence). V was clipped by 0 bases and J by 7 bases, with 12 bases between them. As DNA, the CDR3 is TGTGCCTGGAGTGTCAGCGTCGTAGCTGGCTACACCTTC. Translation gives CAWSVSVVAGYTF. Together with reference TRBV30 and TRBJ1-2, the CDR3 gives the full variable domain: SQTIHQWPATLVQPVGSPLSLECTVEGTSNPNLYWYRQAAGRGLQLLFYSVGIGQISSEVPQNLSASRPQDRQFILSSKKLLLSDSGFYLCAWSVSVVAGYTFGSGTRLTVV.

This clone has a single count. The chain links TRBV15 to TRBJ2-5, with 12 bases matching TRBD2. J gave up 0 bases and V 2 bases, and 13 bases lay outside the gene matches. Germline CDR1 and CDR2: LNHNV and YYDKDF (reference sequence). CDR3 length: 20 amino acids. For the CDR3, the DNA is TGTGCCACCAGCAGATCTGGGGGTCGTACTAGCGGGGGGTACCAAGAGACCCAGTACTTC. This translates into CATSRSGGRTSGGYQETQYF. Variable domain in full (rest from reference TRBV15 and TRBJ2-5): DAMVIQNPRYQVTQFGKPVTLSCSQTLNHNVMYWYQQKSSQAPKLLFHYYDKDFNNEADTPDNFQSRRPNTSFCFLDIRSPGLGDTAMYLCATSRSGGRTSGGYQETQYFGPGTRLLVL.

As regards this clone: Different DNA sequences within this sample yield the same CDR3. The chain has TRBV7-3 and TRBJ2-3; 7 bases line up with TRBD2. The germline V gene encodes CDR1 SGHTA and CDR2 FQGTGA. The CDR3 length is 15 residues. V trimming: 3 bases; J trimming: 2 bases; junction bases outside the gene matches: 5. This CDR3 is CASSLTGGLTDTQYF. DNA of the CDR3: TGTGCCAGCAGCTTGACGGGAGGCCTCACAGATACGCAGTATTTT.

The chain joins TRBV5-1 to TRBJ2-5, with a weak D call TRBD2 (5 bases). The ends were cut back, 4 bases at V and 5 bases at J, with 12 bases in the middle. The CDR3 spans 13 residues. Looked up from germline, CDR1 is SGHRS and CDR2 is YFSETQ. CDR3 in amino acids: CASSVDTRETQYF. CDR3 in DNA: TGCGCCAGCAGCGTGGATACTAGGGAGACCCAGTACTTC.

The chain has TRBV6-5 and TRBJ1-1, with D possibly matching TRBD1 (6 bases). Germline V gene sequence: CDR1 MNHEY, CDR2 SVGAGI. V lost 8 bases and J 5 bases, leaving 18 bases between the germline ends. The CDR3 contains 14 residues. DNA for the CDR3: TGTGCCAGCGCCAATCCGGGACACATAACTGAAGCTTTCTTT. Residues: CASANPGHITEAFF.

This rearrangement joins TRBV27 to TRBJ2-7, with D hard to call. Germline values: CDR1 MNHEY, CDR2 SMNVEV (reference sequence). The CDR3 length is 13 residues. V was trimmed by 5 bases and J by 1 base, leaving 9 bases between them. The CDR3 sequence is CASSLKLSYEQYF. The CDR3 DNA is TGTGCCAGCAGTCTTAAGCTTTCCTACGAGCAGTACTTC.

This chain uses TRBV29-1 with TRBJ2-2; no reliable D call. This CDR3 comprises 14 residues. Trimming pared 5 bases from V and 1 base from J, leaving 11 bases between. Germline V gene sequence: CDR1 SQVTM, CDR2 ANQGSEA. The CDR3 here is CSVLNNRNTGELFF. The CDR3, as DNA: TGCAGCGTTTTGAATAACAGGAACACCGGGGAGCTGTTTTTT.

A word on this clone: One junction end disagrees with the germline gene, perhaps due to a read error. The CDR3 loop is CASSVDGDRITF. In DNA form, the CDR3 reads TGTGCCAGCAGCGTAGACGGGGACAGGATTACCTTC. This chain uses TRBV9 with TRBJ2-7, with 8 bases matching TRBD1. This CDR3 is built from 12 residues. The germline gives CDR1 SGDLS, CDR2 YYNGEE.

The chain uses TRBV11-3 and TRBJ2-7; TRBD1 might be the D (5 bases). The V end was cut by 4 bases, the J end by 3 bases, with 22 bases between. Looked up from germline, CDR1 is SGHNT and CDR2 is YENEEA. The CDR3 has 17 residues. In DNA form, the CDR3 reads TGTGCCAGCAGCTCGTCGGATTTGGGGCCCTTTGACTACGAGCAGTACTTC. The encoded protein is CASSSSDLGPFDYEQYF. The full variable domain, in which reference TRBV11-3 and TRBJ2-7 provide the parts outside the CDR3, is EAGVVQSPRYKIIEKKQPVAFWCNPISGHNTLYWYLQNLGQGPELLIRYENEEAVDDSQLPKDRFSAERLKGVDSTLKIQPAELGDSAVYLCASSSSDLGPFDYEQYFGPGTRLTVT.

V and J are TRBV11-3 and TRBJ2-1; 9 bases are shared with TRBD2. Germline V gives CDR1 SGHNT, CDR2 YENEEA. With V trimmed by 3 bases and J by 10 bases, 10 bases remained unmatched. This CDR3 region has 15 residues. The CDR3 protein is CASSLGSVAGEEQFF. In DNA form, the CDR3 reads TGTGCCAGCAGCTTGGGCTCGGTAGCGGGAGAGGAGCAGTTCTTC.

V gene TRBV6-5 combines with J gene TRBJ1-4; 8 positions match TRBD1. The trim removed 5 bases at V and 4 bases at J, leaving 3 bases unmatched. Germline V CDR1 and CDR2: MNHEY, SVGAGI. The CDR3 covers 14 residues. The CDR3 DNA is TGTGCCAGCAGTCAGGACAGGGTTAATGAAAAACTGTTTTTT. It codes for CASSQDRVNEKLFF.

The J gene is TRBJ2-1, the V gene TRBV6-2 or TRBV6-3, with 10 nucleotides matching TRBD2. CDR1 and CDR2 from the germline V gene are MNHEY and SVGEGT. V lost 0 bases and J lost 1; bases outside the gene matches: 6. The CDR3 has 18 amino acids. The CDR3: CASSYSSLAGVSYNEQFF. The CDR3 DNA sequence: TGTGCCAGCAGTTACTCTTCTCTAGCGGGAGTGTCCTACAATGAGCAGTTCTTC.

The chain uses TRBV3-1 (or the pseudogene TRBV3-2) and TRBJ2-3, with 8 nucleotides matching TRBD2. V dropped 1 base and J dropped 2; count of bases not matched to a gene: 11. Germline loops: CDR1 LGHDT, CDR2 YNNKEL (reference sequence). This CDR3 contains 18 residues. The CDR3 DNA reads TGTGCCAGCAGCCAAGTTACGGCGGGGGGACTTCCCACAGATACGCAGTATTTT. It specifies CASSQVTAGGLPTDTQYF.

This chain links TRBV19 with TRBJ2-6; TRBD1 aligns across 7 bases. Germline V gives CDR1 LNHDA, CDR2 SQIVND (reference sequence). CDR3 length equals 17 residues. V was clipped by 5 bases and J by 0 bases; unmatched bases: 7. CDR3 protein: CASSPWDSVSGANVLTF. In DNA, the CDR3 is TGTGCCAGTAGTCCCTGGGACAGTGTCTCTGGGGCCAACGTCCTGACTTTC.

The genes are TRBV7-9 and TRBJ1-4; D is perhaps TRBD1 (5 bases). Germline V gene lookup returns CDR1 SEHNR and CDR2 FQNEAQ (reference sequence). The length of the CDR3 is 14 residues. The ends were cut back, 0 bases at V and 7 bases at J, with 9 bases in the middle. The CDR3 coding sequence is TGTGCCAGCAGCTTAGCAGGGACTTCTGAAAAACTGTTTTTT. Translating gives CASSLAGTSEKLFF.

The CDR3 region is CASSWTVSSYNSPLHF. The CDR3 coding sequence is TGTGCCAGCAGCTGGACAGTTAGCTCCTATAATTCACCCCTCCACTTT. The chain carries TRBV5-5 and TRBJ1-6; a weak D match, TRBD1 (6 bases). CDR3 length: 16 residues. The germline CDR1 and CDR2 sequences are SGHKS and YYEKEE (reference sequence). The V and J ends lost 3 bases and 0 bases respectively, with 10 bases between them.

This rearrangement joins TRBV19 to TRBJ1-1, with D possibly TRBD1 on 5 matching bases. The CDR3 is made up of 13 amino acids. CDR1 and CDR2 (germline): LNHDA, SQIVND (reference sequence). Deletions cut 7 bases from V and 0 bases from J, with 9 bases between. CDR3 residues: CASKDSLNTEAFF. In nucleotides, the CDR3 is TGTGCCAGTAAAGACAGCCTGAACACTGAAGCTTTCTTT.

The chain carries TRBV5-1 and TRBJ1-1, with D possibly matching TRBD1 (6 bases). The CDR3 is 15 amino acids. The germline V gene has CDR1 SGHRS and CDR2 YFSETQ. Trimming took off 3 bases at V and 4 bases at J, with 16 bases between the two ends. The DNA for the CDR3 is TGCGCCAGCAGCTCTGAACAGGGATTGGCCACTGAAGCTTTCTTT. This sequence encodes CASSSEQGLATEAFF.

The V and J genes are TRBV19 and TRBJ1-1; TRBD1 is a possible D gene (6 bases). V lost 3 bases to trimming and J lost 6 bases, with 11 bases between them. Germline V gene sequence: CDR1 LNHDA, CDR2 SQIVND (reference sequence). The CDR3 covers 13 residues. For the CDR3, the DNA is TGTGCCAGTAGTATTCTCGGGGGGCCTGAAGCTTTCTTT. Encoded protein: CASSILGGPEAFF.

This chain connects TRBV19 to TRBJ2-1; possible D gene TRBD2, 5 bases. CDR3 length equals 13 residues. V was cut by 6 bases and J by 5 bases, with 11 bases left in between. Germline-derived CDR1 and CDR2 are LNHDA and SQIVND (reference sequence). CDR3 residues: CASRDLSDNEQFF. The CDR3 coding sequence is TGTGCCAGTAGAGACCTTAGCGACAATGAGCAGTTCTTC.

Written as DNA, the CDR3 is TGTGCCAGCGACGGGACTCCATCCATCCCCTACGAGCAGTACTTC. Translating gives CASDGTPSIPYEQYF. V and J are TRBV6-5 and TRBJ2-7, with a possible D match to TRBD2 (6 bases). The CDR3 extends over 15 amino acids. V was pared by 8 bases and J by 2 bases, with 19 bases between. Germline CDR1 reads MNHEY; CDR2 reads SVGAGI.

This clone was counted a single time. The rearrangement links TRBV29-1 to TRBJ2-7; 10 nucleotides align to TRBD1. V gave up 5 bases and J gave up 2 bases; unmatched junction bases: 9. CDR1 and CDR2 (germline): SQVTM, ANQGSEA. The CDR3 sequence is 15 residues long. The CDR3 nucleotides are TGCAGCGTTCAAGGGACAGGGGCGATCGCCTACGAGCAGTACTTC. Its protein is CSVQGTGAIAYEQYF.

Only one count was recorded for this clone. The J gene is TRBJ2-1, the V gene TRBV6-6; TRBD2 agrees at 10 bases. This CDR3 spans 15 amino acids. Unmatched junction bases numbered 8, after V lost 5 bases and J lost 7 bases. The germline gives CDR1 MNHNY, CDR2 SVGAGI (reference sequence). Here the CDR3 reads CASSDKREGLNEQFF. In DNA form, the CDR3 reads TGTGCCAGCAGTGATAAGCGGGAGGGCCTTAATGAGCAGTTCTTC.

The rearrangement uses TRBV3-1 (or the pseudogene TRBV3-2) and TRBJ2-2, with D possibly being TRBD2 (5 bases). Germline V gene sequence: CDR1 LGHDT, CDR2 YNNKEL (reference sequence). The CDR3 contains 14 residues. V dropped 3 bases and J dropped 7 bases, with 12 bases sitting between them. CDR3 nucleotides: TGTGCCAGCAGCCAGTCAACTAGAATCGGGGAGCTGTTTTTT. This gives the protein CASSQSTRIGELFF.

This clone was seen more than once but under ten times. The gene calls are TRBV14 and TRBJ2-2; 7 bases are a match to TRBD1. The junction had 6 bases not matched to a gene; V was cut back by 4 bases and J by 1 base. The CDR3 is made up of 16 amino acids. The germline V gene encodes CDR1 SGHDN and CDR2 FVKESK. CDR3 in amino acids: CASSPLGQRNTGELFF. The CDR3, as DNA: TGTGCCAGCAGCCCCTTGGGACAGAGGAACACCGGGGAGCTGTTTTTT. The full variable domain, rest sourced from reference TRBV14 and TRBJ2-2, is EAGVTQFPSHSVIEKGQTVTLRCDPISGHDNLYWYRRVMGKEIKFLLHFVKESKQDESGMPNNRFLAERTGGTYSTLKVQPAELEDSGVYFCASSPLGQRNTGELFFGEGSRLTVL.

V usage is TRBV6-5 and J usage is TRBJ1-1, with 8 bases that match TRBD1. The length of the CDR3 is 14 residues. The V and J ends lost 4 bases and 7 bases, in that order; junction bases with no gene match: 8. Germline lookup yields CDR1 MNHEY and CDR2 SVGAGI. CDR3 bases: TGTGCCAGCAGTTCACGACAGGGGAGCGGTGAAGCTTTCTTT. It translates to CASSSRQGSGEAFF.

The gene calls are TRBV19 and TRBJ2-7, with 9 bases fitting TRBD1. The V and J ends lost 11 bases and 2 bases, in that order; junction bases with no gene match: 10. This CDR3 contains 14 residues. CDR1 LNHDA and CDR2 SQIVND come from the germline V gene (reference sequence). The CDR3 DNA sequence: TGTGCCGGCCGAGTGGGACAGGGCCCCTACGAGCAGTACTTC. It translates to CAGRVGQGPYEQYF. The full variable domain, in which reference TRBV19 and TRBJ2-7 provide the parts outside the CDR3, is DGGITQSPKYLFRKEGQNVTLSCEQNLNHDAMYWYRQDPGQGLRLIYYSQIVNDFQKGDIAEGYSVSREKKESFPLTVTSAQKNPTAFYLCAGRVGQGPYEQYFGPGTRLTVT.

J is TRBJ2-1 and V is TRBV7-3; 8 nucleotides line up with TRBD2. V shed 0 bases, J shed 4 bases, and the junction held 5 bases outside the gene matches. This CDR3 is built from 16 residues. Germline V gene lookup returns CDR1 SGHTA and CDR2 FQGTGA. Here the CDR3 DNA reads TGTGCCAGCAGCTTAACGATGAGCGGGAGTTACAATGAGCAGTTCTTC. Protein sequence: CASSLTMSGSYNEQFF.